Listed here are 18 T cell receptor beta chains from one sample, sequenced in a study of shared clonotypes between healthy human individuals. The data were produced by immunoSEQ multiplex PCR, yet TCRdb's version contains in-frame clones alone and is incomplete. This sample carries 2 million to 2.5 million clones, 80% to 95% of them seen once, and the ten largest clones take about 0.41%. Sequenced input: naive CD4+ T cells from PBMCs. As for subset: CD45RA+ positively selected. Receptors were obtained from a man in his late teens or twenties in good health. Some clones in this sample may be carry-over from other donors' samples.

The CDR3 is CASSGLAGAYNEQFF. In nucleotides, the CDR3 is TGTGCCAGCAGCGGCCTAGCGGGAGCCTACAATGAGCAGTTCTTC. The V gene is TRBV5-4, the J gene TRBJ2-1; TRBD2 aligns across 10 bases. The V and J ends lost 4 bases and 2 bases, in that order; junction bases with no gene match: 3. CDR1 SGHNT and CDR2 YYREEE come from the germline V gene (reference sequence). The CDR3 is 15 amino acids.

This rearrangement joins TRBV11-2 to TRBJ1-4; a possible D gene is TRBD1 (5 bases). Trimming shortened V by 0 bases and J by 8 bases, and 19 bases separated the two germline ends. The CDR3 sequence is 17 residues long. The germline V gene has CDR1 SGHAT and CDR2 FQNNGV. The CDR3 region is CASSLEGIGGIKEKLFF. The CDR3 DNA reads as TGTGCCAGCAGCTTAGAAGGCATTGGGGGAATAAAGGAAAAACTGTTTTTT. Variable domain in full (rest from reference TRBV11-2 and TRBJ1-4): EAGVAQSPRYKIIEKRQSVAFWCNPISGHATLYWYQQILGQGPKLLIQFQNNGVVDDSQLPKDRFSAERLKGVDSTLKIQPAKLEDSAVYLCASSLEGIGGIKEKLFFGSGTQLSVL.

The chain joins TRBV10-3 to TRBJ2-1, with TRBD2 identical over 8 bases. This CDR3 has 14 residues. Per the germline V gene, CDR1 is ENHRY and CDR2 is SYGVKD. After removal of 0 bases from V and 7 bases from J, the junction contained 2 bases not matched to a gene. DNA for the CDR3: TGTGCCATCAGTGAGTCAGCGGGAGTTAATGAGCAGTTCTTC. Protein: CAISESAGVNEQFF.

The chain has TRBV15 and TRBJ2-7; the D call may be TRBD1 or TRBD2 (6 bases each). CDR1 is LNHNV, CDR2 YYDKDF, per germline (reference sequence). V was cut by 1 base and J by 4 bases, with 14 bases left in between. The CDR3 extends over 15 amino acids. The CDR3 sequence is CATSRVGGPGYEQYF. CDR3 in DNA: TGTGCCACCAGCAGAGTTGGGGGGCCTGGGTACGAGCAGTACTTC.

Regarding this clone: Other DNA sequences within the sample encode an identical CDR3. The gene calls are TRBV5-1 and TRBJ2-7, with D possibly being TRBD1 (5 bases). The CDR3 has 15 residues. CDR1 SGHRS and CDR2 YFSETQ come from the germline V gene. V lost 1 base, J lost 4 bases, and 15 bases lay in between. CDR3 sequence reads: CASSLSAGSGYEQYF. The CDR3 DNA reads as TGCGCCAGCAGCTTGTCGGCAGGGTCGGGTTACGAGCAGTACTTC.

The chain is built from TRBV25-1 and TRBJ2-5; D call uncertain. Per the germline V gene, CDR1 is MGHDK and CDR2 is SYGVNS. The CDR3 spans 17 residues. V was clipped by 3 bases and J by 3 bases, with 20 bases between them. The CDR3 sequence: CASSEAVENRRKETQYF. Written as DNA, the CDR3 is TGTGCCAGCAGTGAGGCGGTAGAAAACAGAAGAAAAGAGACCCAGTACTTC.

This clone appeared a few times. The rearrangement links TRBV6-5 to TRBJ1-1; 9 nucleotides line up with TRBD1. The CDR3 runs 13 residues. The trim removed 6 bases at V and 5 bases at J, leaving 4 bases unmatched. Germline V gene sequence: CDR1 MNHEY, CDR2 SVGAGI. In nucleotides, the CDR3 is TGTGCCAGCAGGGGACAGGGTTGGACTGAAGCTTTCTTT. Translation gives CASRGQGWTEAFF.

V and J are TRBV15 and TRBJ2-7; D is perhaps TRBD1 (6 bases). CDR3 length equals 14 residues. Trimming left V 1 base short and J 5 bases short, with 12 bases between. The germline CDR1 and CDR2 sequences are LNHNV and YYDKDF (reference sequence). CDR3 amino acids: CATSRGPGVHEQYF. The CDR3 DNA reads as TGTGCCACCAGCAGAGGTCCAGGGGTCCACGAGCAGTACTTC.

The chain recombines TRBV5-4 with TRBJ2-1; no reliable D call. The V end was cut by 1 base, the J end by 10 bases, with 12 bases between. Germline CDR1 reads SGHNT; CDR2 reads YYREEE (reference sequence). The CDR3 loop spans 13 amino acids. The chain's CDR3 is CASSLTLTEEQFF. The CDR3 DNA follows: TGTGCCAGCAGCTTGACCTTAACGGAAGAGCAGTTCTTC.

The rearrangement joins TRBV5-4 to TRBJ2-7, with 8 bases fitting TRBD1. The CDR3 is 14 residues long. The V gene's germline CDR1 is SGHNT and CDR2 YYREEE (reference sequence). After removal of 3 bases from V and 4 bases from J, the junction contained 6 bases not matched to a gene. CDR3 sequence reads: CASSSTGEGYEQYF. CDR3 DNA sequence: TGTGCCAGCAGCTCGACAGGGGAAGGGTACGAGCAGTACTTC.

J is TRBJ2-7 and V is TRBV9; TRBD2 might be the D (6 bases). The length of the CDR3 is 14 residues. V gave up 3 bases and J gave up 3 bases, with 13 bases separating them. Germline V CDR1 and CDR2: SGDLS, YYNGEE. The CDR3 reads CASSAHGGIYEQYF. In DNA form, the CDR3 reads TGTGCCAGCAGCGCCCACGGGGGAATCTACGAGCAGTACTTC.

The chain has TRBV6-6 and TRBJ1-5; a possible D gene is TRBD1 (6 bases). From germline, CDR1 is MNHNY and CDR2 SVGAGI (reference sequence). Between the trimmed V and J ends, which lost 8 bases and 0 bases, there was a span of 14 bases. The CDR3 totals 15 residues. For the CDR3, the DNA is TGTGCCAGCGACACGGACAGCTATAGCAATCAGCCCCAGCATTTT. This gives the protein CASDTDSYSNQPQHF.

The V and J genes are TRBV29-1 and TRBJ2-3; 10 bases fit TRBD1. Germline V CDR1 and CDR2: SQVTM, ANQGSEA. This CDR3 comprises 13 residues. V trimming: 4 bases; J trimming: 8 bases; junction bases outside the gene matches: 6. The CDR3 spells CSVGQGAVGTQYF. CDR3 DNA: TGCAGCGTTGGACAGGGGGCGGTTGGTACGCAGTATTTT.

This clone was counted a single time. In the same sample, other DNA sequences code for this CDR3. The chain uses TRBV28 and TRBJ1-4, with 8 bases matching TRBD1. CDR3 length equals 14 residues. Losses at the gene ends were 2 bases for V and 7 bases for J; bases not matched to a gene: 3. Germline V gives CDR1 MDHEN, CDR2 SYDVKM. CDR3 protein: CASSLRQGSEKLFF. In nucleotides, the CDR3 is TGTGCCAGCAGTTTAAGACAGGGGTCTGAAAAACTGTTTTTT.

This rearrangement joins TRBV25-1 to TRBJ2-1; D perhaps matches TRBD2 (5 bases). The V and J ends lost 8 bases and 2 bases respectively, with 19 bases between them. Germline values: CDR1 MGHDK, CDR2 SYGVNS. This CDR3 region has 16 residues. Here the CDR3 reads CASQNAGGRAYNEQFF. CDR3 sequence (DNA): TGTGCCAGCCAAAATGCGGGCGGGCGGGCCTACAATGAGCAGTTCTTC. The variable domain in full, with the rest retrieved from reference TRBV25-1 and TRBJ2-1, is EADIYQTPRYLVIGTGKKITLECSQTMGHDKMYWYQQDPGMELHLIHYSYGVNSTEKGDLSSESTVSRIRTEHFPLTLESARPSHTSQYLCASQNAGGRAYNEQFFGPGTRLTVL.

The chain recombines TRBV4-1 with TRBJ2-1; 12 bases align to TRBD2. Germline V gene lookup returns CDR1 MGHRA and CDR2 YSYEKL. This CDR3 has 15 amino acids. V lost 6 bases to trimming and J lost 7 bases; unmatched junction nucleotides: 7. CDR3 protein: CASSRLAGDKNEQFF. CDR3 DNA sequence: TGCGCCAGCAGTCGACTAGCGGGGGATAAGAATGAGCAGTTCTTC.

This rearrangement joins TRBV30 to TRBJ1-2, with D perhaps matching TRBD1 (5 bases). Germline values: CDR1 GTSNPN, CDR2 SVGIG (reference sequence). There are 14 residues in the CDR3. The V and J ends lost 1 base and 6 bases respectively, with 15 bases between them. The CDR3 region is CAWSDTAGPHGYTF. The CDR3 DNA reads TGTGCCTGGAGTGACACCGCGGGGCCCCATGGCTACACCTTC.

V is TRBV4-3 and J is TRBJ2-5; TRBD1 or TRBD2 may be the D gene (5 bases each). V was clipped by 3 bases and J by 5 bases, with 10 bases between them. The CDR3 runs 13 residues. In germline, CDR1 is LGHNA, CDR2 YSLEER. The CDR3 is CASSQGVEETQYF. CDR3 nucleotides: TGCGCCAGCAGCCAGGGGGTGGAGGAGACCCAGTACTTC.